These 26 T cell receptor beta chains share one sample of origin, sequenced in a study of T cells in Graves' hyperthyroidism and ophthalmopathy. Regions amplified from RNA transcripts were the TCR beta CDR3 regions. HTBI primers were employed in a first-round RT-PCR of the TCR CDR3. TCRdb reprocessed the multiplex PCR reads with MiXCR, giving one entry per CDR3 protein. This table holds hundreds of thousands of distinct CDR3 sequences, more than 12% found once. The sample taken for sequencing was blood. The receptors derive from a woman aged 50 to 60 with Graves' ophthalmopathy.

With regard to this clonotype: A much larger clone lies a single base off, so this may be a read error. CDR3 loop: CASGPRGRDRESYEQYF. The CDR3 DNA follows: TGTGCCAGCGGTCCCCGGGGTAGGGACAGGGAATCCTACGAGCAGTACTTC. This chain connects TRBV28 to TRBJ2-7, with 9 bases that match TRBD1. Germline values: CDR1 MDHEN, CDR2 SYDVKM. The junction had 15 bases not matched to a gene; V was cut back by 8 bases and J by 1 base. The CDR3 spans 17 residues. The full variable domain, with the rest looked up from reference TRBV28 and TRBJ2-7, is DVKVTQSSRYLVKRTGEKVFLECVQDMDHENMFWYRQDPGLGLRLIYFSYDVKMKEKGDIPEGYSVSREKKERFSLILESASTNQTSMYLCASGPRGRDRESYEQYFGPGTRLTVT.

This clonotype was seen many times. The chain links TRBV11-2 to TRBJ1-1; no reliable D call. Between the trimmed V and J ends, which lost 5 bases and 0 bases, there was a span of 13 bases. The germline V gene has CDR1 SGHAT and CDR2 FQNNGV. This CDR3 contains 15 residues. CDR3 in amino acids: CASSSSLPMNTEAFF. The CDR3 region has the DNA TGTGCCAGCAGCAGCAGCTTACCCATGAACACTGAAGCTTTCTTT. The variable domain in full, with the rest retrieved from reference TRBV11-2 and TRBJ1-1, is EAGVAQSPRYKIIEKRQSVAFWCNPISGHATLYWYQQILGQGPKLLIQFQNNGVVDDSQLPKDRFSAERLKGVDSTLKIQPAKLEDSAVYLCASSSSLPMNTEAFFGQGTRLTVV.

Regarding this clonotype: This clone may be a read error of a much larger clone one base away. The rearrangement links TRBV15 to TRBJ2-7; D gene uncertain. The CDR3 covers 13 residues. CDR1 LNHNV and CDR2 YYDKDF come from the germline V gene (reference sequence). CDR3 region: CATSLGRAYEQHF. Written as DNA, the CDR3 is TGTGCCACCAGCCTGGGCCGGGCCTACGAGCAGCACTTC.

This clonotype was seen many times. The genes are TRBV24-1 and TRBJ2-3; D gene unclear. Trimming pared 4 bases from V and 6 bases from J, leaving 7 bases between. The CDR3 is 12 amino acids. Germline values: CDR1 KGHDR, CDR2 SFDVKD. CDR3 protein: CATSDESDTQYF. The CDR3 nucleotides are TGTGCCACCAGTGACGAATCTGATACGCAGTATTTT.

The chain combines TRBV7-2 with TRBJ2-1, with 11 bases identical to TRBD2. V shed 5 bases, J shed 6 bases, and the junction held 12 bases outside the gene matches. The CDR3 is 17 residues long. Germline V lookup: CDR1 SGHTA, CDR2 FQGNSA. The CDR3 bases are TGTGCCAGCAGCCCTGCCCAGATAGCGGGAGGGGTCAATGAGCAGTTCTTC. Translation gives CASSPAQIAGGVNEQFF.

This clonotype occurred many times. This sequence joins TRBV28 and TRBJ2-2; D unresolved. The CDR3 is 13 residues long. In germline, CDR1 is MDHEN, CDR2 SYDVKM. V shed 3 bases and J shed 9 bases, with 11 bases lying between them. DNA of the CDR3: TGTGCCAGCAGTTTTGTGGGCCTCCGGGAGCTGTTTTTT. Protein: CASSFVGLRELFF. The variable domain in full, with the rest retrieved from reference TRBV28 and TRBJ2-2, is DVKVTQSSRYLVKRTGEKVFLECVQDMDHENMFWYRQDPGLGLRLIYFSYDVKMKEKGDIPEGYSVSREKKERFSLILESASTNQTSMYLCASSFVGLRELFFGEGSRLTVL.

At least ten counts were recorded for this clonotype. The V call is TRBV11-3, the J call TRBJ2-7; unclear D gene. CDR1 and CDR2 from the germline V gene are SGHNT and YENEEA. V gave up 7 bases and J gave up 6 bases, with 13 bases separating them. The CDR3 loop spans 12 amino acids. The DNA for the CDR3 is TGTGCCAGCACCTCGCAAGGTTTCGAGCAGTACTTC. Protein product: CASTSQGFEQYF.

This clonotype was counted only a few times. This chain joins TRBV7-6 and TRBJ1-4; D is unclear. This CDR3 has 16 amino acids. Trimming left V 1 base short and J 0 bases short, with 9 bases between. From germline, CDR1 is SGHVS and CDR2 FNYEAQ. This chain's CDR3 is CASSLDDGPTNEKLFF. CDR3 bases: TGTGCCAGCAGCTTAGATGACGGCCCAACTAATGAAAAACTGTTTTTT.

This clonotype has a handful of counts. The chain couples TRBV6-1 to TRBJ2-2; 11 nucleotides agree with TRBD1. V dropped 5 bases and J dropped 3; count of bases not matched to a gene: 2. The germline V gene has CDR1 MNHNS and CDR2 SASEGT. The CDR3 sequence is 15 residues long. CDR3 sequence: CASSLDRGHTGELFF. The CDR3 DNA is TGTGCCAGCAGTTTGGACAGGGGGCACACCGGGGAGCTGTTTTTT.

This clonotype was seen ten or more times. The chain joins TRBV20-1 to TRBJ2-3; D gene uncertain. The V and J ends lost 4 bases and 2 bases respectively, with 7 bases between them. Looked up from germline, CDR1 is DFQATT and CDR2 is SNEGSKA (reference sequence). The CDR3 sequence is 12 residues long. CDR3 protein: CSATDTTDTQYF. CDR3 bases: TGCAGTGCTACCGACACCACAGATACGCAGTATTTT.

This clonotype was detected a few times. The chain joins TRBV28 to TRBJ1-6; D is unresolved. V lost 6 bases to trimming and J lost 0 bases, with 12 bases between them. Germline V CDR1 and CDR2: MDHEN, SYDVKM. This CDR3 is 16 amino acids long. The CDR3 protein is CASRENRSSYNSPLHF. CDR3 nucleotides: TGTGCCAGCAGAGAAAATAGGAGCTCCTATAATTCACCCCTCCACTTT.

V is TRBV6-2 or TRBV6-3 and J is TRBJ1-1; 8 bases are a match to TRBD1. The V gene end was trimmed by 6 bases and the J gene end by 4 bases; junction bases not matched to a gene: 7. Germline values: CDR1 MNHEY, CDR2 SVGEGT. The CDR3 totals 14 residues. The CDR3 reads CASSGQGGFTEAFF. The CDR3 DNA follows: TGTGCCAGCAGCGGACAGGGTGGGTTCACTGAAGCTTTCTTT.

This clonotype showed up many times. This chain uses TRBV7-2 with TRBJ2-5; D gene unclear. Germline CDR1 is SGHTA and CDR2 is FQGNSA. Trimming cost V 6 bases and J 4 bases, with 21 bases left between them. The CDR3 has 16 residues. The CDR3: CASRSSRVVSVETQYF. The DNA of the CDR3 is TGTGCCAGCAGGTCGAGTAGGGTCGTTTCTGTAGAGACCCAGTACTTC. Together with reference TRBV7-2 and TRBJ2-5, the CDR3 gives the full variable domain: GAGVSQSPSNKVTEKGKDVELRCDPISGHTALYWYRQSLGQGLEFLIYFQGNSAPDKSGLPSDRFSAERTGGSVSTLTIQRTQQEDSAVYLCASRSSRVVSVETQYFGPGTRLLVL.

A few counts support this clonotype. Germline and junction disagree at one end, which may indicate a read error. CDR3 region: CASSLDRVNTEASF. The CDR3, as DNA: TGTGCCAGCAGCTTAGACAGAGTGAACACTGAAGCTTCCTTT. The chain has TRBV7-9 and TRBJ1-1; D unclear. The V gene's germline CDR1 is SEHNR and CDR2 FQNEAQ (reference sequence). The CDR3 loop spans 14 amino acids.

The gene calls are TRBV19 and TRBJ1-5; no firm D call. Trimming removed 6 bases at V and 2 bases at J, with 11 bases between. Germline V gene lookup returns CDR1 LNHDA and CDR2 SQIVND (reference sequence). The CDR3 runs 14 residues. CDR3 protein: CASREVRGNQPQHF. The CDR3 nucleotides are TGTGCCAGTAGGGAGGTTCGGGGCAATCAGCCCCAGCATTTT. Drawing the rest from reference TRBV19 and TRBJ1-5, the complete variable domain is DGGITQSPKYLFRKEGQNVTLSCEQNLNHDAMYWYRQDPGQGLRLIYYSQIVNDFQKGDIAEGYSVSREKKESFPLTVTSAQKNPTAFYLCASREVRGNQPQHFGDGTRLSIL.

This clonotype came up many times. This chain joins TRBV7-2 and TRBJ2-1; D remains ambiguous. Germline values: CDR1 SGHTA, CDR2 FQGNSA. The CDR3 spans 17 residues. Trimming took 1 base from V and 7 from J, leaving 20 bases between them. Here the CDR3 reads CASSLVPLTGHGNEQFF. As DNA, the CDR3 is TGTGCCAGCAGCTTAGTACCTTTGACCGGGCACGGGAATGAGCAGTTCTTC.

In its sample, this clonotype was seen many times. This chain uses TRBV3-1 with TRBJ2-3, with 14 bases fitting TRBD2. With 5 bases clipped from V and 4 bases from J, the junction kept 5 bases outside the gene matches. This CDR3 comprises 16 residues. From germline, CDR1 is LGHDT and CDR2 YNNKEL (reference sequence). The CDR3, as DNA: TGTGCCAGCAGCAAAGGGACTAGCGGGAGCTCAGATACGCAGTATTTT. This gives the protein CASSKGTSGSSDTQYF.

This clonotype appeared many times. The chain couples TRBV20-1 to TRBJ2-7, with 7 bases aligning to TRBD2. V lost 6 bases and J lost 3; bases outside the gene matches: 11. The CDR3 consists of 14 residues. Germline V gives CDR1 DFQATT, CDR2 SNEGSKA (reference sequence). CDR3 nucleotides: TGCAGTGCACCTCCCGGACTAGTGAGCTACGAGCAGTACTTC. Encoded protein: CSAPPGLVSYEQYF.

This clonotype was observed many times. V is TRBV20-1 and J is TRBJ2-1, with D uncertain. This CDR3 spans 16 amino acids. The germline V and J ends were trimmed by 1 base and 7 bases, with 20 bases remaining between them. Germline loops: CDR1 DFQATT, CDR2 SNEGSKA (reference sequence). For the CDR3, the DNA is TGCAGTGCTAGAGGCTTGGGCGCCTCGGCCGTTAATGAGCAGTTCTTC. As protein: CSARGLGASAVNEQFF.

This clonotype came up many times. The chain uses TRBV5-1 and TRBJ1-2; D unclear. CDR1 is SGHRS, CDR2 YFSETQ, per germline. Trimming stripped 3 bases from V and 10 bases from J, with 13 bases between. This CDR3 spans 12 amino acids. The CDR3 DNA reads as TGCGCCAGCAGCTCCGAGACGGAGTCCTACACCTTC. This codes for CASSSETESYTF.

There are many counts of this clonotype. This chain connects TRBV11-2 to TRBJ2-1, with D possibly being TRBD2 (6 bases). CDR1 SGHAT and CDR2 FQNNGV come from the germline V gene. Trimming took off 5 bases at V and 2 bases at J, with 16 bases between the two ends. The CDR3 consists of 16 residues. As DNA, the CDR3 is TGTGCCAGCAGCCCATACCTAGCGACCGCCTACAATGAGCAGTTCTTC. Residues: CASSPYLATAYNEQFF.

This clonotype was observed at least ten times. V usage is TRBV12-3 or TRBV12-4 and J usage is TRBJ2-2; no clear D gene. CDR3 length: 12 amino acids. V dropped 0 bases and J dropped 6 bases, with 2 bases sitting between them. The CDR3 here is CASSLAPGELFF. The DNA of the CDR3 is TGTGCCAGCAGTTTAGCTCCCGGGGAGCTGTTTTTT.

This clonotype was detected many times. The V and J genes are TRBV7-2 and TRBJ1-4; 12 bases agree with TRBD1. Trimming took 5 bases from V and 9 from J; bases not matched to a gene: 7. This CDR3 spans 15 amino acids. Germline CDR1 is SGHTA and CDR2 is FQGNSA. The CDR3 DNA is TGTGCCAGCAGCCCCGGGACAGGGGGCGGGAAAAAACTGTTTTTT. Its protein is CASSPGTGGGKKLFF.

This clonotype was counted between two and nine times. The V and J genes are TRBV20-1 and TRBJ2-3, with 8 bases fitting TRBD2. The V gene end was trimmed by 6 bases and the J gene end by 8 bases; junction bases not matched to a gene: 16. The CDR3 spans 15 residues. Germline V CDR1 and CDR2: DFQATT, SNEGSKA (reference sequence). The CDR3 reads CSATLDTSGGGTQYF. DNA for the CDR3: TGCAGTGCCACTCTAGATACTAGCGGAGGGGGTACGCAGTATTTT.

This clonotype appeared a few times. V usage is TRBV20-1 and J usage is TRBJ1-5, with 8 bases matching TRBD1. This CDR3 is built from 14 residues. CDR1 is DFQATT, CDR2 SNEGSKA, per germline (reference sequence). The J segment lost 4 bases and the V segment lost 6 bases, leaving 8 bases of the junction unmatched. CDR3 amino acids: CSAIDRGGNQPQHF. In DNA, the CDR3 is TGCAGTGCCATAGACAGGGGAGGTAATCAGCCCCAGCATTTT.

This clonotype was observed many times. V is TRBV7-3 and J is TRBJ2-7; D not certain. Germline CDR1 and CDR2: SGHTA and FQGTGA. The V gene lost 5 bases and the J gene lost 3 bases, with 20 bases spanning the gap. This CDR3 region has 16 residues. CDR3 DNA sequence: TGTGCCAGCAGCCCCCAAGGCCCCTCCTTTGGCTACGAGCAGTACTTC. Protein: CASSPQGPSFGYEQYF.